This T cell receptor (beta chain) emerged from a study of shared clonotypes between healthy human individuals. Study-wide findings and caveats: With a handful of donors compared, roughly 4.9% of naive CD4 clonotypes were shared. Non-shared clonotypes had lower generation probabilities than clonotypes shared by all four sorted-subset donors.

Comments on this clone: Its cognate antigen is unknown.

Measured with immunoSEQ multiplex PCR; TCRdb has only the in-frame clones, and not every one. Here the sample spans approximately 2.3 million clones, 85% to 95% being singletons. Trimming took 5 bases from V and 1 from J, leaving 8 bases between them. CDR3 length equals 14 residues. The germline V gene encodes CDR1 SGHTA and CDR2 FQGNSA. The sample comprised naive CD4+ T cells from PBMCs. Specified subset: CD45RA+ positively selected. The sequence was collected from a man aged 18 to 29 in good health. Some clones in this sample may be carry-over from other donors' samples. V usage is TRBV7-2 and J usage is TRBJ2-2; the D is unclear. The CDR3 DNA follows: TGTGCCAGCAGCCAAGTCAGGAACACCGGGGAGCTGTTTTTT. Translation: CASSQVRNTGELFF. The entire variable domain, with the rest obtained from reference TRBV7-2 and TRBJ2-2, is as follows: GAGVSQSPSNKVTEKGKDVELRCDPISGHTALYWYRQSLGQGLEFLIYFQGNSAPDKSGLPSDRFSAERTGGSVSTLTIQRTQQEDSAVYLCASSQVRNTGELFFGEGSRLTVL.